Below are 30 T cell receptor beta chains sequenced from a single sample in a study of cytomegalovirus exposure and HLA in healthy donors. The PCR used 60 Vbeta and 13 Jbeta primers. Here immunoSEQ multiplex PCR was the method, and the copy in TCRdb shows in-frame clones only, minus some. This sample has more than 85,000 clones, with around three quarters found just once. The sequenced sample was PBMCs. All receptors derive from a female donor in good health and CMV-seropositive.

V gene TRBV7-6 combines with J gene TRBJ2-5, with 14 bases matching TRBD2. The tail of the sequence fits TRBJ2-7 better, so the J call may be wrong. The CDR3 contains 16 residues. CDR1 is SGHVS and CDR2 is FNYEAQ in the germline V gene. The DNA of the CDR3 is TGTGCCAGCAGCGACTCGGCAGGACTAGCGGGAGGCGAGCAGTACTTC. This gives the protein CASSDSAGLAGGEQYF.

The V and J genes are TRBV7-2 and TRBJ2-5; 7 positions match TRBD1. The CDR3 runs 14 residues. V dropped 4 bases and J dropped 3; count of bases not matched to a gene: 5. Germline V gene sequence: CDR1 SGHTA, CDR2 FQGNSA. CDR3 residues: CASSSEQGKETQYF. The CDR3 bases are TGTGCCAGCAGCTCTGAACAGGGGAAAGAGACCCAGTACTTC.

This clone was seen a few times. This chain connects TRBV12-5 to TRBJ2-5, with D unclear. The CDR3 consists of 12 residues. The V gene's germline CDR1 is LGHNT and CDR2 FRNRAP. The germline V and J ends were trimmed by 0 bases and 5 bases, with 4 bases remaining between them. The chain's CDR3 is CASGLVSETQYF. The CDR3 DNA follows: TGTGCTAGTGGTTTGGTAAGCGAGACCCAGTACTTC.

The gene calls are TRBV5-1 and TRBJ1-1, with TRBD1 identical over 8 bases. Trimming cost V 6 bases and J 4 bases; bases outside gene matches: 11. The CDR3 runs to 15 residues. Germline V CDR1 and CDR2: SGHRS, YFSETQ. The CDR3 DNA sequence: TGCGCCAGCACCCCGATGGCAGGGGGCTCCACTGAAGCTTTCTTT. It is translated as CASTPMAGGSTEAFF.

The J gene is TRBJ1-1, the V gene TRBV2, with TRBD1 identical over 7 bases. The germline V gene encodes CDR1 SNHLY and CDR2 FYNNEI. The ends lost 11 bases at V and 1 base at J; junction bases unmatched: 7. The CDR3 has 13 residues. The CDR3 spells CAGTGQSNTEAFF. For the CDR3, the DNA is TGTGCCGGGACGGGACAGTCGAACACTGAAGCTTTCTTT.

The chain employs TRBV9 and TRBJ2-3, with 7 nucleotides matching TRBD1. The CDR3 length is 15 residues. The J segment lost 2 bases and the V segment lost 4 bases, leaving 7 bases of the junction unmatched. Germline lookup yields CDR1 SGDLS and CDR2 YYNGEE. CDR3 residues: CASSTGVLLTDTQYF. CDR3 in DNA: TGTGCCAGCAGCACAGGGGTCTTACTCACAGATACGCAGTATTTT.

The CDR3 protein is CASSPNLIPNQPQHF. The CDR3 nucleotides read TGTGCCAGCTCTCCTAATCTTATCCCCAATCAGCCCCAGCATTTT. The rearrangement joins TRBV2 to TRBJ1-5; D is unclear. The CDR3 is 15 residues long. Germline CDR1 SNHLY, CDR2 FYNNEI. Trimming pared 8 bases from V and 3 bases from J, leaving 17 bases between.

This clone was observed once. The chain joins TRBV5-4 to TRBJ2-3, with TRBD1 matching over 10 bases. Germline values: CDR1 SGHNT, CDR2 YYREEE (reference sequence). V shed 4 bases, J shed 6 bases, and the junction held 8 bases outside the gene matches. CDR3 length equals 15 residues. The CDR3 spells CASSPGTGARDTQYF. The CDR3 nucleotides are TGTGCCAGCAGCCCAGGGACAGGGGCAAGGGATACGCAGTATTTT.

The rearrangement joins TRBV7-9 to TRBJ2-1; 10 bases line up with TRBD2. V was clipped by 5 bases and J by 4 bases; unmatched bases: 5. Per germline, CDR1 SEHNR and CDR2 FQNEAQ (reference sequence). This CDR3 contains 15 residues. DNA of the CDR3: TGTGCCAGCAGCCTTAGCGGGGGGTCTTACAATGAGCAGTTCTTC. Translating it yields CASSLSGGSYNEQFF.

The V gene is TRBV4-1, the J gene TRBJ2-1; TRBD1 is a possible D gene (7 bases). The CDR3 totals 15 residues. Germline values: CDR1 MGHRA, CDR2 YSYEKL. V was pared by 3 bases and J by 8 bases, with 17 bases between. The DNA for the CDR3 is TGCGCCAGCAGCCAGCAGGGGGTCGGCGGGGATGAGCAGTTCTTC. This translates into CASSQQGVGGDEQFF.

The CDR3 DNA sequence: TGTGCCAGCAGTGGGGGCCTTTTGGGGACTGAAGCTTTCTTT. Protein: CASSGGLLGTEAFF. The chain couples TRBV6-1 to TRBJ1-1; a weak D match, TRBD1 (5 bases). With 4 bases removed from V and 5 bases from J, the gap between germline ends came to 14 bases. Germline CDR1 reads MNHNS; CDR2 reads SASEGT. The CDR3 runs 14 residues.

A single count supports this clone. The chain links TRBV19 to TRBJ2-3; 9 bases line up with TRBD2. CDR3 length: 15 amino acids. V dropped 1 base and J dropped 5; count of bases not matched to a gene: 4. CDR1 and CDR2 from the germline V gene are LNHDA and SQIVND (reference sequence). The CDR3 loop is CASSIVSGSIDTQYF. The CDR3 DNA is TGTGCCAGTAGTATAGTTAGCGGGAGTATAGATACGCAGTATTTT.

The rearrangement links TRBV6-1 to TRBJ1-6; perhaps TRBD1 as D (6 bases). Germline CDR1 reads MNHNS; CDR2 reads SASEGT. This CDR3 has 15 residues. The V end lost 7 bases, the J end lost 7 bases, and 17 bases lay between the germline ends. The CDR3 bases are TGTGCCAGCACGCGGGGGGGCGCGAAGAATTCACCCCTCCACTTT. Its translation is CASTRGGAKNSPLHF.

This clone was found a few times. V is TRBV28 and J is TRBJ1-5; D gene unclear. Germline CDR1 MDHEN, CDR2 SYDVKM. Trimming removed 7 bases at V and 2 bases at J, with 18 bases between. This CDR3 comprises 16 residues. The CDR3 region is CASKWYREGGNQPQHF. The CDR3 DNA follows: TGTGCCAGCAAGTGGTACCGAGAGGGCGGCAATCAGCCCCAGCATTTT.

The chain joins TRBV11-2 to TRBJ2-5; D may be TRBD1 (6 bases). The CDR3 is made up of 14 amino acids. CDR1 and CDR2 (germline): SGHAT, FQNNGV. V gave up 1 base and J gave up 5 bases, with 11 bases separating them. The CDR3, as DNA: TGTGCCAGCAGCTTAGTATGGCAGGGGGAGACCCAGTACTTC. Translation: CASSLVWQGETQYF. Complete variable domain (other parts from reference TRBV11-2 and TRBJ2-5): EAGVAQSPRYKIIEKRQSVAFWCNPISGHATLYWYQQILGQGPKLLIQFQNNGVVDDSQLPKDRFSAERLKGVDSTLKIQPAKLEDSAVYLCASSLVWQGETQYFGPGTRLLVL.

This chain joins TRBV7-2 and TRBJ2-1; D unresolved. This CDR3 contains 12 residues. Germline-derived CDR1 and CDR2 are SGHTA and FQGNSA. V was trimmed by 4 bases and J by 4 bases, leaving 5 bases between them. The CDR3 region has the DNA TGTGCCAGCAGCTCTGTTTACAATGAGCAGTTCTTC. Translated, it gives CASSSVYNEQFF.

The V gene is TRBV7-2, the J gene TRBJ2-1; 7 nucleotides agree with TRBD2. The CDR3 is 16 amino acids. The J segment lost 4 bases and the V segment lost 2 bases, leaving 8 bases of the junction unmatched. Germline assignment: CDR1 SGHTA and CDR2 FQGNSA. The CDR3 sequence: CASSLRAGVSYNEQFF. Here the CDR3 DNA reads TGTGCCAGCAGCTTAAGGGCGGGAGTAAGTTACAATGAGCAGTTCTTC.

This clone turned up a few times. V gene TRBV30 combines with J gene TRBJ2-1, with 8 bases that match TRBD1. Looked up from germline, CDR1 is GTSNPN and CDR2 is SVGIG (reference sequence). The CDR3 extends over 14 amino acids. The V segment lost 0 bases and the J segment 7 bases; nucleotides outside the gene matches: 5. DNA for the CDR3: TGTGCCTGGAGTGTAGGGGGACAGGTTAATGAGCAGTTCTTC. Translation: CAWSVGGQVNEQFF.

This clone came up once. The chain recombines TRBV5-6 with TRBJ1-2; 8 bases map to TRBD1. V gave up 0 bases and J gave up 4 bases; unmatched junction bases: 8. The CDR3 is 16 amino acids. CDR1 is SGHDT, CDR2 YYEEEE, per germline. The chain's CDR3 is CASSLANGQGFYGYTF. CDR3 DNA sequence: TGTGCCAGCAGCTTGGCCAACGGACAGGGATTCTATGGCTACACCTTC.

The sample holds one count of this clone. The chain carries TRBV19 and TRBJ1-1; D gene ambiguous. Germline CDR1 LNHDA, CDR2 SQIVND (reference sequence). The V gene lost 5 bases and the J gene lost 7 bases, with 14 bases spanning the gap. CDR3 length: 13 residues. The CDR3 nucleotides read TGTGCCAGTAGTCTATTACTAGACGGTGAAGCTTTCTTT. It is translated as CASSLLLDGEAFF.

The gene calls are TRBV19 and TRBJ2-7, with 11 bases matching TRBD1. Per the germline V gene, CDR1 is LNHDA and CDR2 is SQIVND (reference sequence). The ends lost 6 bases at V and 7 bases at J; junction bases unmatched: 5. The CDR3 contains 13 residues. The CDR3 DNA reads as TGTGCCAGTAGAGGACAGGGGGCAGGGGAGCAGTACTTC. It is translated as CASRGQGAGEQYF.

The rearrangement links TRBV6-6 to TRBJ1-1; TRBD1 agrees at 9 bases. Per germline, CDR1 MNHNY and CDR2 SVGAGI (reference sequence). This CDR3 is 13 amino acids long. J was trimmed by 4 bases and V by 6 bases; bases with no gene match: 3. The CDR3 sequence: CASRNRGPTEAFF. The CDR3, as DNA: TGTGCCAGCAGAAACAGGGGGCCCACTGAAGCTTTCTTT.

This chain joins TRBV6-5 and TRBJ1-4; possibly TRBD1 for D (5 bases). The CDR3 runs 14 residues. CDR1 MNHEY and CDR2 SVGAGI come from the germline V gene. Trimming removed 5 bases from V and 0 bases from J, with 7 bases in between. CDR3 in amino acids: CASSRGATNEKLFF. DNA for the CDR3: TGTGCCAGCAGTCGGGGGGCAACTAATGAAAAACTGTTTTTT.

This clone has a handful of counts. This chain uses TRBV4-2 with TRBJ2-7; D possibly corresponds to TRBD2 (5 bases). Germline V gives CDR1 LGHNA, CDR2 YNFKEQ. V shed 0 bases and J shed 3 bases, with 12 bases lying between them. The CDR3 runs 15 residues. CDR3 sequence reads: CASSQDLAQNYEQYF. The CDR3 DNA reads TGTGCCAGCAGCCAAGACCTAGCACAGAACTACGAGCAGTACTTC.

The rearrangement joins TRBV5-5 to TRBJ1-2; D remains unclear. Germline CDR1 is SGHKS and CDR2 is YYEKEE (reference sequence). The CDR3 loop spans 12 amino acids. V lost 4 bases and J lost 5, with 9 bases in between. The CDR3 protein is CASSGRAYGYTF. As DNA, the CDR3 is TGTGCCAGCAGCGGGAGGGCATATGGCTACACCTTC. The complete variable domain, with remaining parts taken from reference TRBV5-5 and TRBJ1-2, reads DAGVTQSPTHLIKTRGQQVTLRCSPISGHKSVSWYQQVLGQGPQFIFQYYEKEERGRGNFPDRFSARQFPNYSSELNVNALLLGDSALYLCASSGRAYGYTFGSGTRLTVV.

This clone was recorded a few times. The chain uses TRBV7-8 and TRBJ1-4, with D unclear. The germline V and J ends were trimmed by 5 bases and 5 bases, with 15 bases remaining between them. The germline V gene encodes CDR1 SGHVS and CDR2 FQNEAQ. CDR3 length: 15 amino acids. The CDR3 spells CASSRAFEPNEKLFF. The CDR3, as DNA: TGTGCCAGCAGCCGTGCCTTTGAGCCGAATGAAAAACTGTTTTTT.

The J gene is TRBJ1-2, the V gene TRBV30, with D uncertain. The V and J ends lost 2 bases and 4 bases respectively, with 8 bases between them. Germline CDR1 GTSNPN, CDR2 SVGIG (reference sequence). This CDR3 has 12 amino acids. The CDR3 DNA sequence: TGTGCCTGGAGTCCCAAGCTCTATGGCTACACCTTC. This sequence encodes CAWSPKLYGYTF.

This rearrangement joins TRBV7-2 to TRBJ2-5, with TRBD2 matching 8 bases. J was trimmed by 5 bases and V by 2 bases; bases with no gene match: 10. The CDR3 has 16 amino acids. The V gene's germline CDR1 is SGHTA and CDR2 FQGNSA. CDR3 nucleotides: TGTGCCAGCAGCTTACTAGCGGGCGGAAGTTGGGAGACCCAGTACTTC. It yields the protein CASSLLAGGSWETQYF.

This sequence joins TRBV9 and TRBJ2-3, with 8 bases matching TRBD1. Per germline, CDR1 SGDLS and CDR2 YYNGEE. Losses at the gene ends were 2 bases for V and 2 bases for J; bases not matched to a gene: 4. The CDR3 loop spans 15 amino acids. The CDR3 DNA is TGTGCCAGCAGCGTCACAGGGGGAGCCACAGATACGCAGTATTTT. Amino acid sequence: CASSVTGGATDTQYF.

Details on this clone: Other DNA sequences in this specimen translate into the identical CDR3. The V gene is TRBV7-9, the J gene TRBJ2-7; 7 bases line up with TRBD1. The ends lost 2 bases at V and 5 bases at J; junction bases unmatched: 9. The germline CDR1 and CDR2 sequences are SEHNR and FQNEAQ (reference sequence). The CDR3 length is 15 residues. The CDR3 sequence: CASSLRGGRFHEQYF. The CDR3 nucleotides read TGTGCCAGCAGCTTAAGAGGGGGCCGGTTCCACGAGCAGTACTTC. Combining the CDR3 with reference TRBV7-9 and TRBJ2-7 gives the whole variable domain DTGVSQNPRHKITKRGQNVTFRCDPISEHNRLYWYRQTLGQGPEFLTYFQNEAQLEKSRLLSDRFSAERPKGSFSTLEIQRTEQGDSAMYLCASSLRGGRFHEQYFGPGTRLTVT.